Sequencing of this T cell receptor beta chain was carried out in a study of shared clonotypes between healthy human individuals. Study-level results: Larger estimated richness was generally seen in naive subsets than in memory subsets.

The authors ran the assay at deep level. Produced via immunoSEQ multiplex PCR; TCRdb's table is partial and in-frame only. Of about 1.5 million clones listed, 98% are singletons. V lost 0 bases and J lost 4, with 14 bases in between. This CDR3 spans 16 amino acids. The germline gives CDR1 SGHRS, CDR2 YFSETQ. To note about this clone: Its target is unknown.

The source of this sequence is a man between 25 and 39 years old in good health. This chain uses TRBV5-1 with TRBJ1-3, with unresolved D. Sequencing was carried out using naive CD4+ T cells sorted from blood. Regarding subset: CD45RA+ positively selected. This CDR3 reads CASSLGVTDLGNTIYF. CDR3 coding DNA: TGCGCCAGCAGCTTGGGAGTGACTGATCTCGGAAACACCATATATTTT.